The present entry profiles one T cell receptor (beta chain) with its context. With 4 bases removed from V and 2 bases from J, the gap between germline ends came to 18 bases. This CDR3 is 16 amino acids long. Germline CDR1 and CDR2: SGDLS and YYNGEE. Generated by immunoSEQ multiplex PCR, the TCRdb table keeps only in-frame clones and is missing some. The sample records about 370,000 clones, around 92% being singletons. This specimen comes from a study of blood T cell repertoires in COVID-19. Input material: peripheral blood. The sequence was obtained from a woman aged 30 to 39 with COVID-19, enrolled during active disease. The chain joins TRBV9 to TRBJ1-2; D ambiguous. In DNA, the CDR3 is TGTGCCAGCAGCTTCGAGGGCGGCCTCTTAAACTATGGCTACACCTTC. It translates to CASSFEGGLLNYGYTF.